This T cell receptor (beta chain) originates from a study of T cell repertoires in cytomegalovirus infection (dated by TCRdb to the late 2010s). For the wider study: Donor HLA type was relevant to the analysis, because carriage of CMV infection together with the matching HLA type was indicated by public TCR beta signatures.

Study-wide conclusions, independent of this receptor: In both this cohort and an independent roughly 400-donor cohort, the cumulative frequency of public TCR beta family members distinguished carriers of CMV infection plus the relevant HLA type. The ex vivo response was dominated by HLA-C-restricted CMV-specific TCR beta clonotypes, which also provided the single most frequent clonotype in two of eight donors.

The CDR3 runs 16 amino acids, cysteine and phenylalanine included. CDR3 DNA only is kept here, 48 bases in frame from base 1. Deletion took 5 bases off V and 4 bases off J, with a span of 20 bases between the germline ends. The CDR1 and CDR2 encoded by the germline V gene (reference sequence) are SEHNR and FQNEAQ. A word on this clonotype: Its antigen specificity is not known. Qualities for individual bases were not recorded, and no much larger clone is one base off.

This sample was sequenced with an Illumina HiSeq 1500. TCRdb trimmed the raw reads at Q25, called clones with MiXCR and kept productive beta chains. Under each unique CDR3 protein, matching rows form one entry showing the most common genes and DNA. Counted in this sample were roughly 320,000 distinct CDR3 sequences; roughly a tenth of them appeared once. Together, the top ten hold less than 3% of the sample. The chain links TRBV7-9 with TRBJ1-2; the D gene cannot be resolved reliably. Sequenced material: PBMCs. This TCR derives from a human donor in good health (CMV status not recorded). Some clones in this sample may be carry-over from other donors' samples. The CDR3 region reads CASSLSIGSGAYGYTF. The bases are TGTGCCAGCAGCCTCTCTATCGGCAGTGGAGCCTATGGCTACACCTTC.